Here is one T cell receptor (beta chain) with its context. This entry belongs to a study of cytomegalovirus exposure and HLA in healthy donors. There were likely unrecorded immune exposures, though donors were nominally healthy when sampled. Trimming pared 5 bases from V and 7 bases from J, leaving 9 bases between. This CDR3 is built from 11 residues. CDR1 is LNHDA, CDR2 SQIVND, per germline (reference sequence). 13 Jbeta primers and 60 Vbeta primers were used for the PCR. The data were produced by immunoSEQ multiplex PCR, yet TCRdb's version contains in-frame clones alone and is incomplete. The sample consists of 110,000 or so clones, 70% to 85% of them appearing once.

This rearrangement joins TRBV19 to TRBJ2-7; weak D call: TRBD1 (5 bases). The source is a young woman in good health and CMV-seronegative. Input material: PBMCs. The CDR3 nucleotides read TGTGCCAGTAGTCAGGGTGAAGAGCAGTACTTC. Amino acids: CASSQGEEQYF. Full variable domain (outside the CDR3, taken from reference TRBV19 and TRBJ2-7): DGGITQSPKYLFRKEGQNVTLSCEQNLNHDAMYWYRQDPGQGLRLIYYSQIVNDFQKGDIAEGYSVSREKKESFPLTVTSAQKNPTAFYLCASSQGEEQYFGPGTRLTVT.